A selection of T cell receptor beta chains follows, all from one sample in a study of T cell responses to AZD1222 COVID-19 vaccine. Generated by immunoSEQ multiplex PCR, the TCRdb table keeps only in-frame clones and is missing some. Among some 150,000 clones listed, around 88% were seen once. Specimen: peripheral blood, collected on day 0 of MenACWY control vaccination. The receptor set was obtained from an adult in good health. Both conserved end residues are part of each CDR3. Fields, in order: CDR3 protein, J gene, D gene, V gene. The D gene is left open where the match is weak.

cdr3_aa: CASSLTGANTEAFF
j_call: TRBJ1-1
d_call: NA
v_call: TRBV9

cdr3_aa: CASSLVARLAGTDTQYF
j_call: TRBJ2-3
d_call: TRBD2
v_call: TRBV5-5

cdr3_aa: CASSQVSRDSSYEQYF
j_call: TRBJ2-7
d_call: NA
v_call: TRBV3-1/TRBV3-2

cdr3_aa: CASSHQEHTEAFF
j_call: TRBJ1-1
d_call: NA
v_call: TRBV4-3

cdr3_aa: CASNTYSGNTIYF
j_call: TRBJ1-3
d_call: NA
v_call: TRBV6-6

cdr3_aa: CASRGQFLNYGYTF
j_call: TRBJ1-2
d_call: NA
v_call: TRBV6-5

cdr3_aa: CASSLRPDLPDTQYF
j_call: TRBJ2-3
d_call: NA
v_call: TRBV19

cdr3_aa: CASSLFRTGEETQYF
j_call: TRBJ2-5
d_call: TRBD1
v_call: TRBV5-1

cdr3_aa: CASSRQRGNSPLHF
j_call: TRBJ1-6
d_call: NA
v_call: TRBV7-6

cdr3_aa: CASSIGHQNTGELFF
j_call: TRBJ2-2
d_call: NA
v_call: TRBV5-1

cdr3_aa: CASSRGETQYF
j_call: TRBJ2-5
d_call: NA
v_call: TRBV6-5

cdr3_aa: CASSSGFRDLSTDTQYF
j_call: TRBJ2-3
d_call: NA
v_call: TRBV7-9

cdr3_aa: CASTSPGREQFF
j_call: TRBJ2-1
d_call: NA
v_call: TRBV28

cdr3_aa: CASSQDLAGETQYF
j_call: TRBJ2-5
d_call: NA
v_call: TRBV4-1

cdr3_aa: CASSLESSGFETQYF
j_call: TRBJ2-5
d_call: TRBD2
v_call: TRBV11-3

cdr3_aa: CASSWSPEGQGGYGYTF
j_call: TRBJ1-2
d_call: TRBD1
v_call: TRBV5-5

cdr3_aa: CASSPRGRGSGELFF
j_call: TRBJ2-2
d_call: NA
v_call: TRBV19

cdr3_aa: CASSPLRNNEQFF
j_call: TRBJ2-1
d_call: NA
v_call: TRBV7-3

cdr3_aa: CASSLDEGANYGYTF
j_call: TRBJ1-2
d_call: TRBD1
v_call: TRBV7-8

cdr3_aa: CASRPNRASYGYTF
j_call: TRBJ1-2
d_call: NA
v_call: TRBV3-1/TRBV3-2

cdr3_aa: CASSPFGTAGNTIYF
j_call: TRBJ1-3
d_call: TRBD1
v_call: TRBV7-2

cdr3_aa: CASSLGRASYEQYF
j_call: TRBJ2-7
d_call: NA
v_call: TRBV7-2

cdr3_aa: CASSYRLGGMSTDTQYF
j_call: TRBJ2-3
d_call: TRBD2
v_call: TRBV5-6

cdr3_aa: CASSRTNSGSSHEQFF
j_call: TRBJ2-1
d_call: TRBD2
v_call: TRBV18

cdr3_aa: CASSEQLAYTF
j_call: TRBJ1-2
d_call: NA
v_call: TRBV2

cdr3_aa: CASSLGLAGSYNEQFF
j_call: TRBJ2-1
d_call: TRBD2
v_call: TRBV5-5

cdr3_aa: CASSQFFHGRGGDQPQHF
j_call: TRBJ1-5
d_call: NA
v_call: TRBV4-2

cdr3_aa: CASSPGTGGPGFYNEQFF
j_call: TRBJ2-1
d_call: NA
v_call: TRBV5-6

cdr3_aa: CASSYGWRDSTDTQYF
j_call: TRBJ2-3
d_call: NA
v_call: TRBV6-2/TRBV6-3

cdr3_aa: CSVSLGANQPQHF
j_call: TRBJ1-5
d_call: NA
v_call: TRBV29-1

cdr3_aa: CASSEGGVTSPLHF
j_call: TRBJ1-6
d_call: NA
v_call: TRBV2

cdr3_aa: CASSFLSGTNEKLFF
j_call: TRBJ1-4
d_call: NA
v_call: TRBV5-1

cdr3_aa: CASSQVGHGDTDTQYF
j_call: TRBJ2-3
d_call: NA
v_call: TRBV4-3

cdr3_aa: CASSSPGGELFF
j_call: TRBJ2-2
d_call: NA
v_call: TRBV6-2/TRBV6-3

cdr3_aa: CASSLGGLAGGQETQYF
j_call: TRBJ2-5
d_call: TRBD2
v_call: TRBV7-2

cdr3_aa: CASSRDGTPTDTQYF
j_call: TRBJ2-3
d_call: NA
v_call: TRBV7-3

cdr3_aa: CASSPLSQAGELFF
j_call: TRBJ2-2
d_call: NA
v_call: TRBV7-8

cdr3_aa: CASSLQGVYVEQYF
j_call: TRBJ2-7
d_call: NA
v_call: TRBV14

cdr3_aa: CASSFGRGLRPQHF
j_call: TRBJ1-5
d_call: TRBD1
v_call: TRBV27

cdr3_aa: CASSISTGRDNGYTF
j_call: TRBJ1-2
d_call: TRBD1
v_call: TRBV19

cdr3_aa: CASSSTGAGREELFF
j_call: TRBJ2-2
d_call: TRBD2
v_call: TRBV6-2/TRBV6-3

cdr3_aa: CASNPSGGNTEAFF
j_call: TRBJ1-1
d_call: TRBD1
v_call: TRBV2

cdr3_aa: CAWSGIREQFF
j_call: TRBJ2-1
d_call: NA
v_call: TRBV30

cdr3_aa: CASSPRTGDSYEQYF
j_call: TRBJ2-7
d_call: TRBD1
v_call: TRBV28

cdr3_aa: CASSADWTGSSYGYTF
j_call: TRBJ1-2
d_call: TRBD1
v_call: TRBV9

cdr3_aa: CASSYSGRSSYNEQFF
j_call: TRBJ2-1
d_call: NA
v_call: TRBV6-5

cdr3_aa: CASSLRGTDGEQYF
j_call: TRBJ2-7
d_call: NA
v_call: TRBV3-1/TRBV3-2

cdr3_aa: CASRFGGTVEAFF
j_call: TRBJ1-1
d_call: TRBD1
v_call: TRBV2

cdr3_aa: CASGISQDNSPLHF
j_call: TRBJ1-6
d_call: NA
v_call: TRBV2